The sequence of this TCR beta chain was determined in a study of blood T cells in healthy people across ages. Study overall: Per every two T cells, about one barcoded beta molecule was captured by template switching.

Alongside a J-beta primer mix, a sample-barcoded 5' primer served in a second PCR lasting 7 to 11 cycles. The template-switch adaptor was a 5' adaptor with 12 random nucleotides. It tagged each cDNA molecule. One entry per CDR3 protein results from TCRdb running MiXCR on the 5' RACE reads. Here the sample spans some 1.7 million distinct CDR3 sequences, roughly 27% being singletons. Germline loops: CDR1 MNHNS, CDR2 SASEGT. V shed 6 bases, J shed 9 bases, and the junction held 11 bases outside the gene matches. The CDR3 spans 14 residues. This clonotype showed up many times. Its antigen is still unknown. Study results and caveats: Investigators treated diversity estimates from one million T cells as underestimates.

The clonotype comes from a woman under 40 in good health. Sequencing was performed on blood. The rearrangement links TRBV6-1 to TRBJ2-1; 7 positions agree with TRBD1. The CDR3 DNA is TGTGCCAGCAGCCACGGGGACAGAAGGGGTGAGCAGTTCTTC. This translates into CASSHGDRRGEQFF.